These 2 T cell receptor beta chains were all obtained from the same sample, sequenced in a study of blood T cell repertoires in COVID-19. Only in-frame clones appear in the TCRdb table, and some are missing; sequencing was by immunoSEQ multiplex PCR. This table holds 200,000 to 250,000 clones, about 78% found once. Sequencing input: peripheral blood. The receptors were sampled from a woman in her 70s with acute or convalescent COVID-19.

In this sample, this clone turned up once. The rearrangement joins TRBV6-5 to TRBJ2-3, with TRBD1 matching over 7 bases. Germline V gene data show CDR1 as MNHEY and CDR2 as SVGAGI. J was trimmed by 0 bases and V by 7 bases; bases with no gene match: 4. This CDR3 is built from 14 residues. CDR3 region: CASKATGSTDTQYF. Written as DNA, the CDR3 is TGTGCCAGCAAAGCGACAGGGAGCACAGATACGCAGTATTTT.

This chain's CDR3 is CATSDYRTGGAGNEQFF. The DNA for the CDR3 is TGTGCCACCAGTGATTACCGGACAGGGGGCGCCGGCAATGAGCAGTTCTTC. V is TRBV24-1 and J is TRBJ2-1; 11 bases fit TRBD1. This CDR3 has 17 residues. CDR1 KGHDR and CDR2 SFDVKD come from the germline V gene. Trimming at V came to 2 bases and at J to 6 bases, leaving 8 bases not matched to a gene.